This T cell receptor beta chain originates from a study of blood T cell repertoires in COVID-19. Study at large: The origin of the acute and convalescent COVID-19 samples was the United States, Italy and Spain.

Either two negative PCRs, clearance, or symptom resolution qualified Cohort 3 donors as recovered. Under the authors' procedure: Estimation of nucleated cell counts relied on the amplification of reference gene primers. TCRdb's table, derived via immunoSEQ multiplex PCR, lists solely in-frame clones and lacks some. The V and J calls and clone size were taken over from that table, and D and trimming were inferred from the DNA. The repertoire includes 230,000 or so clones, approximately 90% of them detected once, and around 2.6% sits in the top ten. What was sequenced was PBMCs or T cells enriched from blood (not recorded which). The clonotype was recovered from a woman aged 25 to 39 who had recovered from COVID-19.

The CDR3 bases are TGTGCCAGCAGCTTCCAGGGCCCCCACTCTGGAAACACCATATATTTT. Residues: CASSFQGPHSGNTIYF. The chain is built from TRBV7-2 and TRBJ1-3; D might be TRBD1 (5 bases). The germline V gene encodes CDR1 SGHTA and CDR2 FQGNSA. The CDR3 extends over 16 amino acids. V lost 3 bases, J lost 0 bases, and 12 bases lay in between.